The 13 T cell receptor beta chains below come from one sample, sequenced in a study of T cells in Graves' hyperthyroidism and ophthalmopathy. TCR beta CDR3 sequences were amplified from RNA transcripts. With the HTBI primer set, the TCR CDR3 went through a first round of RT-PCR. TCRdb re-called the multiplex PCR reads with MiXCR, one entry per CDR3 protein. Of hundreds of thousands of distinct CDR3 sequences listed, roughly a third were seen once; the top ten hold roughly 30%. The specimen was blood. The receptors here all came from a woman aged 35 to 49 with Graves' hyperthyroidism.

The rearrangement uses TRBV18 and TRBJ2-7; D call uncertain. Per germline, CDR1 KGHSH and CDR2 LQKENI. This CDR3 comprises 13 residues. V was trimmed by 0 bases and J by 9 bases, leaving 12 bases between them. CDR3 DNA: TGTGCCAGCTCACCACCAGAAGCCCGATGGCAGTACTTC. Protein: CASSPPEARWQYF.

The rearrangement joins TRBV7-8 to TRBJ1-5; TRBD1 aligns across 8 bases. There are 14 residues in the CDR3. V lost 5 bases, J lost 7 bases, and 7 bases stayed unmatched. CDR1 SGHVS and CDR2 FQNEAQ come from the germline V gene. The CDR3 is CASSPRGRGQPQHF. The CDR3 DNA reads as TGTGCCAGCAGCCCCAGGGGGCGCGGGCAGCCCCAGCATTTT.

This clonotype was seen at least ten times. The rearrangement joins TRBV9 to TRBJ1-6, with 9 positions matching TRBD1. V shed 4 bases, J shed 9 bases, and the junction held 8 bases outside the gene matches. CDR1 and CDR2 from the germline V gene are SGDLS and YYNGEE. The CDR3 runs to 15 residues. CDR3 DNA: TGTGCCAGCAGCCCCGAGGACAGGGGTTCTTCACCCCTCCACTTT. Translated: CASSPEDRGSSPLHF.

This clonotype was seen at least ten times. CDR3 amino acids: CASSEEKGEDSPLHF. CDR3 sequence (DNA): TGTGCCAGCAGTGAGGAGAAGGGGGAGGATTCACCCCTCCACTTT. The V call is TRBV25-1, the J call TRBJ1-6; possibly TRBD1 for D (6 bases). Trimming stripped 3 bases from V and 8 bases from J, with 14 bases between. The CDR3 loop spans 15 amino acids. Germline V gene lookup returns CDR1 MGHDK and CDR2 SYGVNS. The full variable domain, in which reference TRBV25-1 and TRBJ1-6 provide the parts outside the CDR3, is EADIYQTPRYLVIGTGKKITLECSQTMGHDKMYWYQQDPGMELHLIHYSYGVNSTEKGDLSSESTVSRIRTEHFPLTLESARPSHTSQYLCASSEEKGEDSPLHFGNGTRLTVT.

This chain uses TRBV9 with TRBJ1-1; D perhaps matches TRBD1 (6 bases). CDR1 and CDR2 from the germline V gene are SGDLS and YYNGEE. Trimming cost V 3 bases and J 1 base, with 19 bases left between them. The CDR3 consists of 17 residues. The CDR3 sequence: CASSARSQGTSNTEAFF. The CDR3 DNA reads TGTGCCAGCAGCGCGCGGAGCCAGGGGACATCGAACACTGAAGCTTTCTTT.

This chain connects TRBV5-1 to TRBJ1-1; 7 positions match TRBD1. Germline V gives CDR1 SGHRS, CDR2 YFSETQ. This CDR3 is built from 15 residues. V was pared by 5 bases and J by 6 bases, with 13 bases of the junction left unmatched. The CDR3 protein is CASRPATGNFAEAFF. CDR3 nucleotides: TGCGCCAGCAGACCTGCGACAGGGAATTTCGCTGAAGCTTTCTTT.

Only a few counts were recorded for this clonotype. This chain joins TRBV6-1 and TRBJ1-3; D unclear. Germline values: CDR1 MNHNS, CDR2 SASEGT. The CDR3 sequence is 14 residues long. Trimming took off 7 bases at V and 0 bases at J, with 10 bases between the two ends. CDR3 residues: CASKGQISGNTIYF. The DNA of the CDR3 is TGTGCCAGCAAAGGGCAGATCTCTGGAAACACCATATATTTT.

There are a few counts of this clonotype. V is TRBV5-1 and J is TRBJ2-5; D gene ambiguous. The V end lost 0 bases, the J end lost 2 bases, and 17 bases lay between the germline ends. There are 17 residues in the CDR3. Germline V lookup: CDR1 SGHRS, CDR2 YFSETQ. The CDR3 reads CASSLGRGKGGQETQYF. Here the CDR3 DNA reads TGCGCCAGCAGCTTGGGCCGTGGGAAGGGTGGACAAGAGACCCAGTACTTC.

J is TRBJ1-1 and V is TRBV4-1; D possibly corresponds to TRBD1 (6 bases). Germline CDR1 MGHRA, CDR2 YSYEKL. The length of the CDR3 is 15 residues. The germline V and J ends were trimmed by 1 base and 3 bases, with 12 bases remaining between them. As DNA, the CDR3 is TGCGCCAGCAGCCAAGTGAGGGGGACGGACACTGAAGCTTTCTTT. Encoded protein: CASSQVRGTDTEAFF.

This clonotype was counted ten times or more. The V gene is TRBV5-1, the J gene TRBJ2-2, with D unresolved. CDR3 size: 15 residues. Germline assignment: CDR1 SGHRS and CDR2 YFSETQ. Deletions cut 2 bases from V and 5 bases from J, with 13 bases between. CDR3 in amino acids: CASSFTAFFTGELFF. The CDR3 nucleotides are TGCGCCAGCAGCTTCACAGCCTTCTTTACCGGGGAGCTGTTTTTT.

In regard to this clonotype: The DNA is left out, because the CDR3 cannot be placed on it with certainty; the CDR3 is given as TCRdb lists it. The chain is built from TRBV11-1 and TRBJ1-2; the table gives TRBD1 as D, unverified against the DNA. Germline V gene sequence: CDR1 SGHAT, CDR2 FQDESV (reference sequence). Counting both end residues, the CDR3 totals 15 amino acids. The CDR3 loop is CASSLDISAPYGYTF.

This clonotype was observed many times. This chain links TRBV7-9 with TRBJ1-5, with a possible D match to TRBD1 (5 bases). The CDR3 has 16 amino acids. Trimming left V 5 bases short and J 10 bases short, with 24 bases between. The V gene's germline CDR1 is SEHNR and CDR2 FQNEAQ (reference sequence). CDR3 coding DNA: TGTGCCAGCAGCCCCGCGGACGGACAAGGGTTCGGCCCCCAGCATTTT. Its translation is CASSPADGQGFGPQHF. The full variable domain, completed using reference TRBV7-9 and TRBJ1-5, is DTGVSQNPRHKITKRGQNVTFRCDPISEHNRLYWYRQTLGQGPEFLTYFQNEAQLEKSRLLSDRFSAERPKGSFSTLEIQRTEQGDSAMYLCASSPADGQGFGPQHFGDGTRLSIL.

The CDR3 DNA follows: TGCGCCAGCACTACCGACAGGGTTGAAGGTTCACCCCTCCACTTT. This codes for CASTTDRVEGSPLHF. The rearrangement uses TRBV10-1 and TRBJ1-6, with TRBD1 identical over 7 bases. The length of the CDR3 is 15 residues. Germline CDR1 reads WNHNN; CDR2 reads SYGVQD (reference sequence). Trimming at V came to 7 bases and at J to 9 bases, leaving 12 bases not matched to a gene.